This TCR beta chain was recovered during a study of T cell responses to AZD1222 COVID-19 vaccine. Study-level information: Pooled in the analysis were second doses at about 4 or about 12 weeks.

In regard to this clone: Its specificity is not known.

This table comes from immunoSEQ multiplex PCR, and its TCRdb copy is limited to in-frame clones, with some not included. This sample carries over 130,000 clones, 85% to 95% of them seen once, and the ten largest clones take around 4.7%. V lost 6 bases, J lost 5 bases, and 7 bases stayed unmatched. The CDR3 covers 16 residues. The germline V gene has CDR1 MNHEY and CDR2 SVGEGT. Broader study findings: Only a handful of AZD1222 recipients, more than five in all, had baseline seropositivity. Regions 160-218 and 743-854 dominated among vaccine-associated CD4 TCRs spanning spike.

The sequence was collected from an adult in good health. Here the sequenced sample was peripheral blood, taken on day 0 of AZD1222 vaccination. V and J are TRBV6-2 or TRBV6-3 and TRBJ2-3, with 14 bases identical to TRBD2. For the CDR3, the DNA is TGTGCCAGCAGCCGGGGACTAGCGGGAGCGGGAGATACGCAGTATTTT. Amino acid sequence: CASSRGLAGAGDTQYF.